This T cell receptor beta chain was observed in a study of T-cell reconstitution after alpha-beta-depleted transplantation in children. As regards this clonotype: Its cognate antigen is unknown.

Whole-study findings and limits: Once a year had passed after transplant, T-cell counts and diversity came mostly from newly produced T cells. The origin of high day-60 TCRbeta diversity in some patients lay in surviving recipient T cells and thymic progenitors. Several hundred graft clones that had expanded were reportedly the source of alpha-beta T cells about two months after transplant.

The CDR3 runs 16 residues. V was shortened by 4 bases and J by 1 base, with 15 bases between the two germline ends. Germline CDR1 is SGHDT and CDR2 is YYEEEE. For TCRbeta, the library was prepared with unique molecular identifiers. TCRdb ran MiXCR on the PCR reads and lists one entry per CDR3 protein. The sample lists hundreds of thousands of distinct CDR3 sequences, about 16% occurring once. Sample: PBMCs, mostly from graft donor cells, taken 360 days after TCRalphabeta/CD19-depleted stem cell transplant. This receptor was taken from a male patient aged 2 to 9 who had a stem cell transplant for acute lymphoblastic leukemia, so the T cells may come from the graft donor. The V call is TRBV5-6, the J call TRBJ2-4; D gene uncertain. The CDR3 protein is CASSPYPAAAKNIQYF. CDR3 nucleotide sequence: TGTGCCAGCAGCCCATATCCGGCTGCGGCCAAAAACATTCAGTACTTC. Filled out from reference TRBV5-6 and TRBJ2-4, the complete variable domain reads DAGVTQSPTHLIKTRGQQVTLRCSPKSGHDTVSWYQQALGQGPQFIFQYYEEEERQRGNFPDRFSGHQFPNYSSELNVNALLLGDSALYLCASSPYPAAAKNIQYFGAGTRLSVL.